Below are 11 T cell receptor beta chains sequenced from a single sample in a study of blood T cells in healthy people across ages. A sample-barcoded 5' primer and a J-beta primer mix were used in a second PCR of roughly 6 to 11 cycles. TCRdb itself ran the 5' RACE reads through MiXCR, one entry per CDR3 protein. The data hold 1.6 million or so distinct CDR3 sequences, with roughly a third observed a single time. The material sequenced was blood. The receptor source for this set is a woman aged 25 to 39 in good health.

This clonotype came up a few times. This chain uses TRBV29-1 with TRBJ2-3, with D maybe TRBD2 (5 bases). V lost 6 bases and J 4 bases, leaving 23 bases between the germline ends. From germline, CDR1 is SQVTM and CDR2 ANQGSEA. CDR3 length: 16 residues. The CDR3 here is CSVTGWRATNADTQYF. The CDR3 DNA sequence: TGCAGCGTCACGGGATGGCGGGCGACTAACGCAGATACGCAGTATTTT.

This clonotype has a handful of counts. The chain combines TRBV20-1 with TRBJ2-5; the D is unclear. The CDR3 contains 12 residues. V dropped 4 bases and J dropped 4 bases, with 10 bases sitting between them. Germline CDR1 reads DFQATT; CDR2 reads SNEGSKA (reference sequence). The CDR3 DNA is TGCAGTGCTAACCCAGCAGGAGAGACCCAGTACTTC. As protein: CSANPAGETQYF.

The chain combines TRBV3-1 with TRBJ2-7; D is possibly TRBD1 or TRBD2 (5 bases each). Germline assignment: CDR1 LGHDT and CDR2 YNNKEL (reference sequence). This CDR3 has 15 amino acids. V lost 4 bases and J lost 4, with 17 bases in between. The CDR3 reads CASSPAVGDPYEQYF. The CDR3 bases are TGTGCCAGCAGCCCGGCAGTAGGGGACCCTTACGAGCAGTACTTC.

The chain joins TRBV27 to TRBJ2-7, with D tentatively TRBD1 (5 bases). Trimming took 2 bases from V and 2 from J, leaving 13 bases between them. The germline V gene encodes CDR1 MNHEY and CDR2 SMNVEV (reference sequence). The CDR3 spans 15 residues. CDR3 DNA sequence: TGTGCCAGCAGTTTACTCGGACAAGCAGCCTACGAGCAGTACTTC. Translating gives CASSLLGQAAYEQYF.

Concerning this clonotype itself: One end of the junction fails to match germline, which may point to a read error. The CDR3 DNA reads TGTACCAGCAGCTCCCCGGGCCCTGGGAATGAGCAGTTCTTC. Translating it yields CTSSSPGPGNEQFF. The chain joins TRBV7-3 to TRBJ2-1; D is ambiguous. The CDR3 consists of 14 residues. The germline gives CDR1 SGHTA, CDR2 FQGTGA. The variable domain in full, with the rest retrieved from reference TRBV7-3 and TRBJ2-1, is GAGVSQTPSNKVTEKGKYVELRCDPISGHTALYWYRQSLGQGPEFLIYFQGTGAADDSGLPNDRFFAVRPEGSVSTLKIQRTERGDSAVYLCTSSSPGPGNEQFFGPGTRLTVL.

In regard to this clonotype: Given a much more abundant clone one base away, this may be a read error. The CDR3 reads CGVGSWLAGGGEQFF. CDR3 sequence (DNA): TGCGGCGTTGGTTCGTGGCTAGCGGGAGGAGGTGAGCAGTTCTTC. The chain employs TRBV29-1 and TRBJ2-1, with 11 positions matching TRBD2. Germline assignment: CDR1 SQVTM and CDR2 ANQGSEA. The CDR3 is 15 residues long.

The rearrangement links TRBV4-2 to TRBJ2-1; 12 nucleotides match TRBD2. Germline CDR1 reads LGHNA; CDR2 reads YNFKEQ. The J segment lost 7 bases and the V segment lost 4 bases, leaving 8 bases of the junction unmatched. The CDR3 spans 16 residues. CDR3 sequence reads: CASSLQSLAGGNEQFF. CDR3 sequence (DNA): TGTGCCAGCAGCCTACAAAGTCTAGCGGGAGGGAATGAGCAGTTCTTC.

The CDR3 sequence: CASSIPGTGTNEQFF. The CDR3 DNA follows: TGTGCCAGCAGTATTCCCGGGACAGGGACGAATGAGCAGTTCTTC. The V call is TRBV6-6, the J call TRBJ2-1; 9 nucleotides match TRBD1. The V gene end was trimmed by 5 bases and the J gene end by 7 bases; junction bases not matched to a gene: 9. Germline-derived CDR1 and CDR2 are MNHNY and SVGAGI (reference sequence). The CDR3 has 15 amino acids.

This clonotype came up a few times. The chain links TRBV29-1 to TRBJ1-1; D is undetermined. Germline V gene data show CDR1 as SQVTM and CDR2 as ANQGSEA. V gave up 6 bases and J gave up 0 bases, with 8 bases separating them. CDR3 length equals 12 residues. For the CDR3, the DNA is TGCAGCGTAGAACAGCTGAACACTGAAGCTTTCTTT. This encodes CSVEQLNTEAFF.

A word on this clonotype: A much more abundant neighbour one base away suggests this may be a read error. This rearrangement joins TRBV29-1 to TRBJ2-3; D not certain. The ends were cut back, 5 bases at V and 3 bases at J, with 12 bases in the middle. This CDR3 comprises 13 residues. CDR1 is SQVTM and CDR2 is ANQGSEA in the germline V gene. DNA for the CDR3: TGCAGCGTTATAAGGTTTGAAACAGATACGCAGTATTTT. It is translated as CSVIRFETDTQYF.

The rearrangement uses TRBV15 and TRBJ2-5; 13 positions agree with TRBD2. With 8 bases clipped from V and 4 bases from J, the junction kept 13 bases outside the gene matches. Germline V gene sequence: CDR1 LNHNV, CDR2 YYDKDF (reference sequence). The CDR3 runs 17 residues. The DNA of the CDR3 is TGTGCCACCCGCGGAGCCACCCGACTAGCGGGGGGAGAGACCCAGTACTTC. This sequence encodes CATRGATRLAGGETQYF. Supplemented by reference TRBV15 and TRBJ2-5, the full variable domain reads DAMVIQNPRYQVTQFGKPVTLSCSQTLNHNVMYWYQQKSSQAPKLLFHYYDKDFNNEADTPDNFQSRRPNTSFCFLDIRSPGLGDTAMYLCATRGATRLAGGETQYFGPGTRLLVL.